Listed below are T cell receptor beta chains from one sample, sequenced in a study of T cell responses to AZD1222 COVID-19 vaccine. The assay was immunoSEQ multiplex PCR, and TCRdb's table has in-frame clones only and misses some. The profile shows more than 120,000 clones, 93% of them singletons. This sample comprised peripheral blood, obtained on day 0 of AZD1222 vaccination. These receptors were taken from an adult in good health. The CDR3 runs from the conserved cysteine through the conserved F or W. The D gene is left open where the match is weak. Clone size is shown for a subset of rows, as once, few, many or a class of expanded clone.

V gene: TRBV6-6
CDR3 length: 16
D gene: TRBD2
clone size: once
J gene: TRBJ2-5
CDR3 protein: CASTRASGGAAETQYF
CDR3 DNA: TGTGCCAGCACGCGCGCTAGCGGGGGGGCCGCTGAGACCCAGTACTTC

V gene: TRBV11-2
CDR3 length: 14
D gene: -
clone size: once
J gene: TRBJ2-5
CDR3 protein: CASRESRAVPTQYF
CDR3 DNA: TGTGCCAGCAGGGAGTCCCGGGCGGTCCCGACCCAGTACTTC

V gene: TRBV28
CDR3 length: 15
D gene: -
clone size: -
J gene: TRBJ1-2
CDR3 protein: CASSPPLREALGYTF
CDR3 DNA: TGTGCCAGCAGTCCCCCGCTCCGGGAAGCTTTGGGCTACACCTTC

V gene: TRBV18
CDR3 length: 15
D gene: -
clone size: -
J gene: TRBJ2-5
CDR3 protein: CASSQTGAEQETQYF
CDR3 DNA: TGTGCCAGCTCACAAACAGGCGCAGAGCAAGAGACCCAGTACTTC

V gene: TRBV19
CDR3 length: 15
D gene: TRBD1
clone size: -
J gene: TRBJ1-5
CDR3 protein: CASRTTGRGKQPQHF
CDR3 DNA: TGTGCCAGTAGGACAACAGGCAGGGGGAAACAGCCCCAGCATTTT

V gene: TRBV19
CDR3 length: 15
D gene: TRBD2
clone size: once
J gene: TRBJ2-7
CDR3 protein: CASSVSSSGDYEQYF
CDR3 DNA: TGTGCCAGTAGTGTGAGCTCTAGCGGGGACTACGAGCAGTACTTC

V gene: TRBV6-2/TRBV6-3
CDR3 length: 14
D gene: -
clone size: -
J gene: TRBJ2-1
CDR3 protein: CASSYGIVNNEQFF
CDR3 DNA: TGTGCCAGCAGTTACGGGATCGTCAACAATGAGCAGTTCTTC

V gene: TRBV5-1
CDR3 length: 15
D gene: TRBD2
clone size: -
J gene: TRBJ2-3
CDR3 protein: CASSLAAGGTDTQYF
CDR3 DNA: TGCGCCAGCAGCTTGGCGGCGGGGGGCACAGATACGCAGTATTTT

V gene: TRBV2
CDR3 length: 14
D gene: TRBD2
clone size: -
J gene: TRBJ2-7
CDR3 protein: CASTAGLVLYEQYF
CDR3 DNA: TGTGCCAGCACTGCGGGACTAGTTCTCTACGAGCAGTACTTC

V gene: TRBV5-1
CDR3 length: 14
D gene: TRBD2
clone size: -
J gene: TRBJ2-1
CDR3 protein: CASSLSGAYNEQFF
CDR3 DNA: TGCGCCAGCAGCCTGAGCGGGGCCTACAATGAGCAGTTCTTC

V gene: TRBV30
CDR3 length: 12
D gene: TRBD1
clone size: -
J gene: TRBJ2-7
CDR3 protein: CAGEQGAYEQYF
CDR3 DNA: TGTGCCGGTGAGCAGGGGGCCTACGAGCAGTACTTC

V gene: TRBV9
CDR3 length: 19
D gene: TRBD2
clone size: -
J gene: TRBJ2-3
CDR3 protein: CASSARQGGGRGRTDTQYF
CDR3 DNA: TGTGCCAGCAGCGCCCGACAAGGAGGCGGGAGGGGCCGCACAGATACGCAGTATTTT

V gene: TRBV3-1/TRBV3-2
CDR3 length: 12
D gene: -
clone size: -
J gene: TRBJ2-7
CDR3 protein: CASSQLGNEQYF
CDR3 DNA: TGTGCCAGCAGCCAACTCGGGAACGAGCAGTACTTC

V gene: TRBV18
CDR3 length: 15
D gene: -
clone size: -
J gene: TRBJ1-5
CDR3 protein: CASSPVGRETQPQHF
CDR3 DNA: TGTGCCAGCTCACCGGTAGGCAGGGAGACTCAGCCCCAGCATTTT

V gene: TRBV7-9
CDR3 length: 15
D gene: -
clone size: -
J gene: TRBJ1-1
CDR3 protein: CASSHRLVGNTEAFF
CDR3 DNA: TGTGCCAGCAGCCACAGACTGGTGGGGAACACTGAAGCTTTCTTT

V gene: TRBV10-2
CDR3 length: 13
D gene: TRBD1
clone size: -
J gene: TRBJ2-5
CDR3 protein: CASKDRKQETQYF
CDR3 DNA: TGCGCCAGCAAGGACAGGAAACAAGAGACCCAGTACTTC

V gene: TRBV14
CDR3 length: 15
D gene: TRBD2
clone size: once
J gene: TRBJ2-7
CDR3 protein: CASSQGGLADYEQYF
CDR3 DNA: TGTGCCAGCAGCCAAGGGGGACTAGCGGATTACGAGCAGTACTTC

V gene: TRBV7-9
CDR3 length: 12
D gene: -
clone size: -
J gene: TRBJ1-2
CDR3 protein: CASSSRDYGYTF
CDR3 DNA: TGTGCCAGCAGCTCCAGGGACTATGGCTACACCTTC

V gene: TRBV19
CDR3 length: 15
D gene: TRBD1
clone size: -
J gene: TRBJ1-1
CDR3 protein: CASNNRGPENTEAFF
CDR3 DNA: TGTGCCAGTAACAACAGGGGGCCGGAGAACACTGAAGCTTTCTTT

V gene: TRBV5-1
CDR3 length: 17
D gene: TRBD2
clone size: -
J gene: TRBJ2-2
CDR3 protein: CASTRWAGGPNTGELFF
CDR3 DNA: TGCGCCAGCACCCGTTGGGCGGGAGGGCCGAACACCGGGGAGCTGTTTTTT

V gene: TRBV18
CDR3 length: 15
D gene: -
clone size: -
J gene: TRBJ1-5
CDR3 protein: CASSPRQDHNQPQHF
CDR3 DNA: TGTGCCAGCTCACCAAGACAGGACCATAATCAGCCCCAGCATTTT

V gene: TRBV6-6
CDR3 length: 12
D gene: -
clone size: -
J gene: TRBJ2-1
CDR3 protein: CASSYPLQEAFF
CDR3 DNA: TGTGCCAGCAGTTACCCCCTCCAGGAGGCGTTCTTC

V gene: TRBV12-3/TRBV12-4
CDR3 length: 13
D gene: -
clone size: -
J gene: TRBJ1-6
CDR3 protein: CASSWEHNSPLHF
CDR3 DNA: TGTGCCAGCAGTTGGGAGCATAATTCACCCCTCCACTTT

V gene: TRBV7-8
CDR3 length: 17
D gene: TRBD2
clone size: -
J gene: TRBJ2-7
CDR3 protein: CASSLEPSGSKSYEQYF
CDR3 DNA: TGTGCCAGCAGCTTAGAGCCTAGCGGGAGTAAATCCTACGAGCAGTACTTC

V gene: TRBV16
CDR3 length: 14
D gene: -
clone size: once
J gene: TRBJ1-2
CDR3 protein: CASRSGAGDYGYTF
CDR3 DNA: TGTGCCAGCCGCTCCGGGGCGGGGGACTATGGCTACACCTTC

V gene: TRBV18
CDR3 length: 15
D gene: -
clone size: -
J gene: TRBJ2-5
CDR3 protein: CASSPTTLIGETQYF
CDR3 DNA: TGTGCCAGCTCACCGACTACCCTCATCGGAGAGACCCAGTACTTC

V gene: TRBV27
CDR3 length: 12
D gene: TRBD2
clone size: once
J gene: TRBJ2-1
CDR3 protein: CATTHPGLAEFF
CDR3 DNA: TGTGCCACCACTCACCCGGGACTAGCGGAATTCTTC

V gene: TRBV18
CDR3 length: 13
D gene: -
clone size: -
J gene: TRBJ1-1
CDR3 protein: CASSPGENTEAFF
CDR3 DNA: TGTGCCAGCTCACCAGGGGAGAACACTGAAGCTTTCTTT

V gene: TRBV27
CDR3 length: 11
D gene: -
clone size: -
J gene: TRBJ1-4
CDR3 protein: CASSLRGRLFF
CDR3 DNA: TGTGCCAGCAGTTTGAGAGGCCGACTGTTTTTT

V gene: TRBV5-8
CDR3 length: 13
D gene: -
clone size: -
J gene: TRBJ1-5
CDR3 protein: CASSLYRGQPQHF
CDR3 DNA: TGTGCCAGCAGCTTGTACCGAGGTCAGCCCCAGCATTTT

V gene: TRBV19
CDR3 length: 14
D gene: -
clone size: -
J gene: TRBJ1-1
CDR3 protein: CASRRAQTNTEAFF
CDR3 DNA: TGTGCCAGTAGAAGGGCTCAGACAAACACTGAAGCTTTCTTT

V gene: TRBV5-1
CDR3 length: 16
D gene: TRBD2
clone size: -
J gene: TRBJ2-7
CDR3 protein: CASSLGGLAGSPKQYF
CDR3 DNA: TGCGCCAGCAGCTTGGGGGGACTAGCGGGGTCCCCCAAGCAGTACTTC

V gene: TRBV7-2
CDR3 length: 16
D gene: -
clone size: -
J gene: TRBJ2-1
CDR3 protein: CASSLQGAGPYNEQFF
CDR3 DNA: TGTGCCAGCAGCCTACAAGGGGCGGGACCCTACAATGAGCAGTTCTTC

V gene: TRBV30
CDR3 length: 16
D gene: TRBD1
clone size: -
J gene: TRBJ2-2
CDR3 protein: CAWSASGTGFTGELFF
CDR3 DNA: TGTGCCTGGAGTGCTTCCGGGACAGGGTTTACCGGGGAGCTGTTTTTT

V gene: TRBV11-2
CDR3 length: 13
D gene: TRBD1
clone size: -
J gene: TRBJ1-1
CDR3 protein: CASSLGVSGGTFF
CDR3 DNA: TGTGCCAGCAGCTTAGGGGTCTCAGGGGGGACTTTCTTT

V gene: TRBV11-3
CDR3 length: 12
D gene: TRBD2
clone size: -
J gene: TRBJ2-1
CDR3 protein: CASSLDGRAQFF
CDR3 DNA: TGTGCCAGCAGCTTAGACGGGAGGGCGCAGTTCTTC

V gene: TRBV2
CDR3 length: 13
D gene: -
clone size: -
J gene: TRBJ2-2
CDR3 protein: CASRFAATGELFF
CDR3 DNA: TGTGCCAGCCGATTCGCGGCCACCGGGGAGCTGTTTTTT

V gene: TRBV5-3
CDR3 length: 15
D gene: TRBD2
clone size: -
J gene: TRBJ2-7
CDR3 protein: CARSTPTSGFYEQYF
CDR3 DNA: TGTGCCAGAAGCACCCCGACTAGCGGGTTTTACGAGCAGTACTTC

V gene: TRBV12-3/TRBV12-4
CDR3 length: 11
D gene: -
clone size: once
J gene: TRBJ2-5
CDR3 protein: CASSLGETQYF
CDR3 DNA: TGTGCCAGCAGTTTAGGAGAGACCCAGTACTTC

V gene: TRBV6-5
CDR3 length: 14
D gene: -
clone size: -
J gene: TRBJ2-2
CDR3 protein: CASSPMGATGELFF
CDR3 DNA: TGTGCCAGCAGCCCCATGGGGGCCACCGGGGAGCTGTTTTTT

V gene: TRBV3-1/TRBV3-2
CDR3 length: 14
D gene: TRBD1
clone size: -
J gene: TRBJ2-7
CDR3 protein: CASSQTDRGLEQYF
CDR3 DNA: TGTGCCAGCAGCCAAACGGACAGGGGGCTCGAGCAGTACTTC

V gene: TRBV4-3
CDR3 length: 17
D gene: TRBD2
clone size: -
J gene: TRBJ2-1
CDR3 protein: CASSPRASGGDYNEQFF
CDR3 DNA: TGCGCCAGCAGCCCTCGAGCGAGCGGGGGCGACTACAATGAGCAGTTCTTC

V gene: TRBV18
CDR3 length: 15
D gene: TRBD1
clone size: -
J gene: TRBJ1-2
CDR3 protein: CASSLSGTGNYGYTF
CDR3 DNA: TGTGCCAGCTCACTGTCCGGGACAGGCAACTATGGCTACACCTTC

V gene: TRBV6-5
CDR3 length: 14
D gene: TRBD1
clone size: -
J gene: TRBJ1-1
CDR3 protein: CASSPGGAGTEAFF
CDR3 DNA: TGTGCCAGCAGCCCAGGGGGCGCGGGCACTGAAGCTTTCTTT

V gene: TRBV6-2/TRBV6-3
CDR3 length: 15
D gene: -
clone size: -
J gene: TRBJ2-1
CDR3 protein: CASSHQGFPYNEQFF
CDR3 DNA: TGTGCCAGCAGCCATCAGGGGTTCCCCTACAATGAGCAGTTCTTC

V gene: TRBV7-2
CDR3 length: 16
D gene: -
clone size: once
J gene: TRBJ1-6
CDR3 protein: CASSPEPGPENSPLHF
CDR3 DNA: TGTGCCAGCAGCCCCGAGCCGGGACCCGAGAATTCACCCCTCCACTTT

V gene: TRBV2
CDR3 length: 15
D gene: TRBD2
clone size: -
J gene: TRBJ2-1
CDR3 protein: CASTLASGTQSEQFF
CDR3 DNA: TGTGCCAGCACTCTGGCTAGCGGAACCCAGTCTGAGCAGTTCTTC

V gene: TRBV7-2
CDR3 length: 13
D gene: -
clone size: once
J gene: TRBJ1-2
CDR3 protein: CASSLDAGGGYTF
CDR3 DNA: TGTGCCAGCAGCTTAGACGCGGGGGGAGGCTACACCTTC

V gene: TRBV7-2
CDR3 length: 14
D gene: -
clone size: -
J gene: TRBJ2-3
CDR3 protein: CASSPSWGTDTQYF
CDR3 DNA: TGTGCCAGCAGCCCTAGCTGGGGCACAGATACGCAGTATTTT

V gene: TRBV2
CDR3 length: 13
D gene: -
clone size: -
J gene: TRBJ1-2
CDR3 protein: CAAQEGEDYGYTF
CDR3 DNA: TGTGCCGCACAGGAGGGGGAAGATTATGGCTACACCTTC

V gene: TRBV6-5
CDR3 length: 11
D gene: -
clone size: -
J gene: TRBJ2-7
CDR3 protein: CASSWAYEQYF
CDR3 DNA: TGTGCCAGCAGTTGGGCCTACGAGCAGTACTTC

V gene: TRBV2
CDR3 length: 13
D gene: TRBD1
clone size: -
J gene: TRBJ2-7
CDR3 protein: CASSDRGHHEQYF
CDR3 DNA: TGTGCCAGCAGTGACAGGGGGCACCACGAGCAGTACTTC

V gene: TRBV29-1
CDR3 length: 13
D gene: TRBD1
clone size: -
J gene: TRBJ1-2
CDR3 protein: CSATGGWGYGYTF
CDR3 DNA: TGCAGCGCCACAGGGGGCTGGGGCTATGGCTACACCTTC

V gene: TRBV19
CDR3 length: 18
D gene: TRBD2
clone size: -
J gene: TRBJ2-1
CDR3 protein: CASSIWASGRSPYNEQFF
CDR3 DNA: TGTGCCAGTAGTATATGGGCTAGCGGGAGGTCGCCCTACAATGAGCAGTTCTTC

V gene: TRBV6-5
CDR3 length: 16
D gene: -
clone size: -
J gene: TRBJ1-2
CDR3 protein: CASSYSVWSANYGYTF
CDR3 DNA: TGTGCCAGCAGTTACTCGGTTTGGTCCGCTAACTATGGCTACACCTTC

V gene: TRBV7-9
CDR3 length: 12
D gene: -
clone size: -
J gene: TRBJ1-1
CDR3 protein: CASAQGNTEAFF
CDR3 DNA: TGTGCCAGCGCCCAGGGGAACACTGAAGCTTTCTTT

V gene: TRBV2
CDR3 length: 15
D gene: TRBD2
clone size: -
J gene: TRBJ2-1
CDR3 protein: CASREAGGPYNEQFF
CDR3 DNA: TGTGCCAGCAGAGAAGCGGGGGGGCCTTACAATGAGCAGTTCTTC

V gene: TRBV7-8
CDR3 length: 16
D gene: TRBD1
clone size: -
J gene: TRBJ2-3
CDR3 protein: CASRQNDRGSTDTQYF
CDR3 DNA: TGTGCCAGCAGGCAAAACGACAGGGGTAGCACAGATACGCAGTATTTT

V gene: TRBV29-1
CDR3 length: 12
D gene: -
clone size: -
J gene: TRBJ2-1
CDR3 protein: CSAIPYRDEQFF
CDR3 DNA: TGCAGCGCTATTCCCTACAGGGATGAGCAGTTCTTC

V gene: TRBV5-1
CDR3 length: 14
D gene: -
clone size: -
J gene: TRBJ1-1
CDR3 protein: CASSRTDLNTEAFF
CDR3 DNA: TGCGCCAGCAGCCGGACAGACTTGAACACTGAAGCTTTCTTT